These 18 T cell receptor beta chains were all obtained from the same sample, sequenced in a study of CD8+ T cells in alopecia areata. Treatment defined: oral pan-JAK inhibitor, 5-10 mg twice daily. cDNA serving as the sequencing template came from extracted, reverse transcribed RNA. Using immunoSEQ multiplex PCR, the repertoire was profiled, and TCRdb retains in-frame clones only, with some absent. Of 200,000 to 250,000 clones in the sample, less than 65% were seen once. The material sequenced was CD4+ T cells sorted from blood, taken at week 4, from a patient treated with tofacitinib. The receptor source for this set is a human donor with alopecia areata.

As to this clone: This specimen includes other DNA sequences encoding the same CDR3. This sequence joins TRBV30 and TRBJ2-5; D is unresolved. The CDR3 totals 11 residues. CDR1 and CDR2 from the germline V gene are GTSNPN and SVGIG (reference sequence). With 0 bases removed from V and 5 bases from J, the gap between germline ends came to 4 bases. CDR3 nucleotide sequence: TGTGCCTGGAGTGTATCCGAGACCCAGTACTTC. Encoded protein: CAWSVSETQYF.

This clone was detected a few times. This chain uses TRBV29-1 with TRBJ2-1; no definite D call. V shed 7 bases and J shed 4 bases, with 14 bases lying between them. The CDR3 has 13 residues. From germline, CDR1 is SQVTM and CDR2 ANQGSEA. CDR3 protein: CSALGYLYNEQFF. The CDR3 DNA reads as TGCAGCGCCCTCGGGTACCTTTACAATGAGCAGTTCTTC.

This clone was recorded a few times. The rearrangement joins TRBV29-1 to TRBJ1-4; TRBD1 is a possible D gene (5 bases). This CDR3 comprises 14 residues. The V gene lost 7 bases and the J gene lost 5 bases, with 17 bases spanning the gap. The germline V gene encodes CDR1 SQVTM and CDR2 ANQGSEA. CDR3 loop: CSGGVACRNEKLFF. The CDR3 region has the DNA TGCAGCGGGGGGGTCGCGTGCAGAAATGAAAAACTGTTTTTT.

Note on this clone: The sample holds other DNA sequences that translate to the same CDR3. The V gene is TRBV4-2, the J gene TRBJ2-5; D possibly matches TRBD1 or TRBD2 (5 bases each). Trimming cost V 3 bases and J 5 bases, with 10 bases left between them. Per germline, CDR1 LGHNA and CDR2 YNFKEQ. This CDR3 region has 13 residues. The CDR3 nucleotides are TGTGCCAGCAGCCAGGACTGGGGGGAGACCCAGTACTTC. This translates into CASSQDWGETQYF.

The V gene is TRBV30, the J gene TRBJ1-1, with D maybe TRBD1 (6 bases). This CDR3 contains 13 residues. Deletions cut 4 bases from V and 0 bases from J, with 9 bases between. Germline V lookup: CDR1 GTSNPN, CDR2 SVGIG (reference sequence). DNA for the CDR3: TGTGCCTGGACTACAGGGTTGAACACTGAAGCTTTCTTT. Translation gives CAWTTGLNTEAFF.

The rearrangement joins TRBV2 to TRBJ2-4; no definite D call. In germline, CDR1 is SNHLY, CDR2 FYNNEI. The germline V and J ends were trimmed by 5 bases and 7 bases, with 3 bases remaining between them. The CDR3 has 10 residues. As DNA, the CDR3 is TGTGCCAGCAGTCTTAACATTCAGTACTTC. It specifies CASSLNIQYF.

V and J are TRBV4-2 and TRBJ2-7, with D maybe TRBD2 (5 bases). Germline CDR1 LGHNA, CDR2 YNFKEQ. Trimming took 5 bases from V and 2 from J, leaving 16 bases between them. The CDR3 loop spans 15 amino acids. The CDR3 sequence is CASSLLLGDTYEQYF. The CDR3 DNA follows: TGTGCCAGCAGCTTATTGCTCGGGGATACCTACGAGCAGTACTTC.

There are a few counts of this clone. This CDR3 reads CASSPGQGFGELFF. In nucleotides, the CDR3 is TGTGCCAGTAGTCCGGGACAGGGGTTCGGGGAGCTGTTTTTT. The chain is built from TRBV19 and TRBJ2-2; 10 bases are a match to TRBD1. The CDR3 consists of 14 residues. From germline, CDR1 is LNHDA and CDR2 SQIVND (reference sequence). After removal of 5 bases from V and 7 bases from J, the junction contained 4 bases not matched to a gene.

This clone was counted a few times. This sequence joins TRBV7-2 and TRBJ2-5; D uncertain. Trimming removed 3 bases from V and 1 base from J, with 9 bases in between. From germline, CDR1 is SGHTA and CDR2 FQGNSA. The CDR3 has 14 amino acids. CDR3 DNA: TGTGCCAGCAGCTTTTCGAGTGTCCAAGAGACCCAGTACTTC. This translates into CASSFSSVQETQYF.

The CDR3: CASSLGGSESPLHF. DNA of the CDR3: TGCGCCAGCAGCTTGGGAGGAAGCGAGTCACCCCTCCACTTT. This chain joins TRBV5-1 and TRBJ1-6, with D unresolved. The CDR3 consists of 14 residues. In germline, CDR1 is SGHRS, CDR2 YFSETQ. V was trimmed by 0 bases and J by 10 bases, leaving 11 bases between them. Together with reference TRBV5-1 and TRBJ1-6, the CDR3 gives the full variable domain: KAGVTQTPRYLIKTRGQQVTLSCSPISGHRSVSWYQQTPGQGLQFLFEYFSETQRNKGNFPGRFSGRQFSNSRSEMNVSTLELGDSALYLCASSLGGSESPLHFGNGTRLTVT.

On this clone: The same CDR3 arises from other DNA sequences in this sample as well. The chain employs TRBV6-5 and TRBJ1-6, with TRBD1 as a possible D gene (5 bases). Looked up from germline, CDR1 is MNHEY and CDR2 is SVGAGI. This CDR3 region has 13 residues. Trimming pared 8 bases from V and 5 bases from J, leaving 10 bases between. The CDR3 spells CASGGRDNSPLHF. The CDR3 coding sequence is TGTGCCAGCGGGGGACGGGATAATTCACCCCTCCACTTT.

V and J are TRBV29-1 and TRBJ2-1; D uncertain. V gave up 7 bases and J gave up 4 bases, with 8 bases separating them. CDR3 size: 11 residues. Germline V lookup: CDR1 SQVTM, CDR2 ANQGSEA. The CDR3 here is CSALGYNEQFF. The CDR3 nucleotides read TGCAGCGCTCTGGGATACAATGAGCAGTTCTTC.

V usage is TRBV23-1 and J usage is TRBJ2-5; D is perhaps TRBD1 or TRBD2 (6 bases each). TRBV23-1 is reported as an ORF; its role is uncertain. This CDR3 spans 12 amino acids. Between the trimmed V and J ends, which lost 10 bases and 5 bases, there was a span of 14 bases. The CDR3 protein is CATTGTWETQYF. CDR3 sequence (DNA): TGCGCCACCACAGGGACTTGGGAGACCCAGTACTTC.

The chain couples TRBV7-8 to TRBJ1-5; 10 nucleotides line up with TRBD1. The CDR3 loop spans 15 amino acids. Per the germline V gene, CDR1 is SGHVS and CDR2 is FQNEAQ. With V trimmed by 5 bases and J by 6 bases, 7 bases remained unmatched. The CDR3 nucleotides read TGTGCCAGCAGCCGCAACCGGGACAGGGGTCAGCCCCAGCATTTT. It translates to CASSRNRDRGQPQHF.

The chain combines TRBV7-9 with TRBJ1-6; D is ambiguous. V lost 5 bases, J lost 7 bases, and 12 bases lay in between. CDR1 and CDR2 (germline): SEHNR, FQNEAQ (reference sequence). The CDR3 contains 14 residues. CDR3 residues: CASSLVARNSPLHF. CDR3 DNA sequence: TGTGCCAGCAGCCTAGTCGCAAGGAATTCACCCCTCCACTTT. The full variable domain, in which reference TRBV7-9 and TRBJ1-6 provide the parts outside the CDR3, is DTGVSQNPRHKITKRGQNVTFRCDPISEHNRLYWYRQTLGQGPEFLTYFQNEAQLEKSRLLSDRFSAERPKGSFSTLEIQRTEQGDSAMYLCASSLVARNSPLHFGNGTRLTVT.

The genes are TRBV6-1 and TRBJ2-5; D may be TRBD1 (5 bases). Trimming cost V 8 bases and J 5 bases, with 12 bases left between them. Germline V gene lookup returns CDR1 MNHNS and CDR2 SASEGT. The CDR3 sequence is 12 residues long. The CDR3 loop is CASRPPGETQYF. The CDR3 bases are TGTGCCAGCCGTCCGCCAGGGGAGACCCAGTACTTC.

This sequence joins TRBV7-2 and TRBJ2-3, with 8 nucleotides matching TRBD2. Trimming cost V 0 bases and J 4 bases; bases outside gene matches: 3. From germline, CDR1 is SGHTA and CDR2 FQGNSA. The CDR3 consists of 15 residues. CDR3 sequence reads: CASSLASGGPDTQYF. CDR3 coding DNA: TGTGCCAGCAGCTTAGCGTCGGGGGGGCCAGATACGCAGTATTTT.

The CDR3 coding sequence is TGTGCCAGCAGCCGAAAGCGGGGGCCCTCCTACAATGAGCAGTTCTTC. Its translation is CASSRKRGPSYNEQFF. The J gene is TRBJ2-1, the V gene TRBV5-6, with 8 bases lining up with TRBD2. CDR1 and CDR2 from the germline V gene are SGHDT and YYEEEE. V gave up 4 bases and J gave up 0 bases; unmatched junction bases: 6. CDR3 length: 16 amino acids.